This T cell receptor beta chain appears in the sequencing data of a study of T cells in Graves' hyperthyroidism and ophthalmopathy. From RNA transcripts, TCR beta CDR3 regions were amplified. The study used the HTBI primer set for a first-round RT-PCR of the TCR CDR3. TCRdb fed the multiplex PCR reads into MiXCR, producing one record per CDR3 protein. The data contain 250,000 to 300,000 distinct CDR3 sequences, roughly 15% of them singletons. Study-wide findings and caveats: Most thyroid clonotypes expanded above 0.001 were also detected in blood.

The V gene's germline CDR1 is GTSNPN and CDR2 SVGIG (reference sequence). Trimming removed 0 bases at V and 5 bases at J, with 12 bases between. The CDR3 covers 14 residues. Newly diagnosed hyperthyroidism patients aged 18 to 65 years had disease lasting under 2 months. Not enrolled were patients with uncontrolled infection, other autoimmune disease, pregnancy or lactation. Diagnostic assessment was based on clinical symptoms, serum thyroxine and TRAb, thyroid ultrasound and orbital computed tomography. With regard to this clonotype: The antigen is unknown.

This sequence was found in a woman aged 40 to 50 with Graves' hyperthyroidism. The chain joins TRBV30 to TRBJ2-3; D may match TRBD1 or TRBD2 (5 bases each). Sample: blood. As DNA, the CDR3 is TGTGCCTGGAGTGTACTCGGGGCAAGAGATACGCAGTATTTT. It encodes CAWSVLGARDTQYF. The full variable domain, in which reference TRBV30 and TRBJ2-3 provide the parts outside the CDR3, is SQTIHQWPATLVQPVGSPLSLECTVEGTSNPNLYWYRQAAGRGLQLLFYSVGIGQISSEVPQNLSASRPQDRQFILSSKKLLLSDSGFYLCAWSVLGARDTQYFGPGTRLTVL.